The 15 T cell receptor beta chains below come from one sample, sequenced in a study of cytomegalovirus exposure and HLA in healthy donors. PCR was performed using 60 Vbeta and 13 Jbeta primers. Repertoires were generated with immunoSEQ multiplex PCR, while TCRdb's copy carries only in-frame clones and drops some. This sample carries about 160,000 clones, roughly 81% of them seen once, and the ten largest clones take less than 2.5%. Sequenced sample: PBMCs. These receptors were taken from a young man in good health and CMV-seropositive.

This clone was counted only a few times. This sequence joins TRBV7-2 and TRBJ2-7; 10 nucleotides match TRBD1. The CDR3 runs to 15 residues. V trimming: 5 bases; J trimming: 3 bases; junction bases outside the gene matches: 7. The germline V gene has CDR1 SGHTA and CDR2 FQGNSA. The CDR3 DNA reads as TGTGCCAGCAGCGCGCCCGGGACAGGGGACTACGAGCAGTACTTC. Residues: CASSAPGTGDYEQYF.

This chain joins TRBV7-8 and TRBJ1-4; 7 bases map to TRBD1. Germline CDR1 SGHVS, CDR2 FQNEAQ. The V segment lost 7 bases and the J segment 4 bases; nucleotides outside the gene matches: 6. The CDR3 totals 14 residues. CDR3 sequence: CASTKGAVNEKLFF. CDR3 in DNA: TGTGCCAGCACCAAGGGGGCGGTTAATGAAAAACTGTTTTTT. The variable domain in full, with the rest retrieved from reference TRBV7-8 and TRBJ1-4, is GAGVSQSPRYKVAKRGQDVALRCDPISGHVSLFWYQQALGQGPEFLTYFQNEAQLDKSGLPSDRFFAERPEGSVSTLKIQRTQQEDSAVYLCASTKGAVNEKLFFGSGTQLSVL.

The chain carries TRBV6-6 and TRBJ2-2; TRBD2 agrees at 13 bases. Germline CDR1 MNHNY, CDR2 SVGAGI (reference sequence). V trimming: 8 bases; J trimming: 1 base; junction bases outside the gene matches: 4. This CDR3 region has 16 residues. The CDR3 reads CASRGLAGKNTGELFF. The CDR3 nucleotides are TGTGCCAGCCGGGGACTAGCGGGGAAGAACACCGGGGAGCTGTTTTTT.

This clone has only one observation. V and J are TRBV30 and TRBJ2-7, with D perhaps TRBD2 (6 bases). V was shortened by 5 bases and J by 2 bases, with 10 bases between the two germline ends. The germline CDR1 and CDR2 sequences are GTSNPN and SVGIG (reference sequence). This CDR3 contains 12 residues. The CDR3 nucleotides are TGTGCCTGGGGGGGAGGTACCTACGAGCAGTACTTC. It encodes CAWGGGTYEQYF. The full variable domain, completed using reference TRBV30 and TRBJ2-7, is SQTIHQWPATLVQPVGSPLSLECTVEGTSNPNLYWYRQAAGRGLQLLFYSVGIGQISSEVPQNLSASRPQDRQFILSSKKLLLSDSGFYLCAWGGGTYEQYFGPGTRLTVT.

The chain has TRBV6-1 and TRBJ2-7; 9 bases fit TRBD1. CDR3 length: 14 residues. V gave up 7 bases and J gave up 2 bases; unmatched junction bases: 6. From germline, CDR1 is MNHNS and CDR2 SASEGT. Written as DNA, the CDR3 is TGTGCCAGCAAGCTGGGACAGGGACCCTACGAGCAGTACTTC. This sequence encodes CASKLGQGPYEQYF.

The V gene is TRBV27, the J gene TRBJ2-7; 7 bases line up with TRBD1. The CDR3 runs 15 residues. Trimming removed 2 bases from V and 0 bases from J; junction bases left unmatched: 4. In germline, CDR1 is MNHEY, CDR2 SMNVEV (reference sequence). The CDR3 spells CASSLRGQASYEQYF. Here the CDR3 DNA reads TGTGCCAGCAGTTTAAGGGGGCAGGCCTCCTACGAGCAGTACTTC.

This chain joins TRBV6-5 and TRBJ2-4; D uncertain. The CDR3 is 15 residues long. Trimming cost V 6 bases and J 8 bases, with 20 bases left between them. The germline CDR1 and CDR2 sequences are MNHEY and SVGAGI. CDR3 region: CASRAGSLTSDIQYF. CDR3 DNA sequence: TGTGCCAGCAGAGCCGGGTCGCTTACGTCGGACATTCAGTACTTC.

The chain is built from TRBV19 and TRBJ2-1, with no clear D. This CDR3 comprises 13 residues. Germline V CDR1 and CDR2: LNHDA, SQIVND (reference sequence). V was trimmed by 1 base and J by 4 bases, leaving 5 bases between them. The DNA of the CDR3 is TGTGCCAGTAGTATAGCTCAGTACAATGAGCAGTTCTTC. Protein sequence: CASSIAQYNEQFF.

This clone was seen once. The rearrangement uses TRBV4-3 and TRBJ2-3; D is undetermined. Germline CDR1 LGHNA, CDR2 YSLEER. Trimming shortened V by 1 base and J by 0 bases, and 11 bases separated the two germline ends. There are 16 residues in the CDR3. The CDR3 is CASSQVDTASTDTQYF. The CDR3 region has the DNA TGCGCCAGCAGCCAAGTAGACACAGCTAGCACAGATACGCAGTATTTT.

This clone was detected once. The chain has TRBV18 and TRBJ2-3, with 14 bases aligning to TRBD2. The germline gives CDR1 KGHSH, CDR2 LQKENI. The CDR3 runs to 19 residues. With 6 bases clipped from V and 0 bases from J, the junction kept 11 bases outside the gene matches. The CDR3, as DNA: TGTGCCAGCTCTTCTTTCGGACTAGCGGGAGGTACTAGCACAGATACGCAGTATTTT. Its protein is CASSSFGLAGGTSTDTQYF.

J is TRBJ1-5 and V is TRBV27; weak D call: TRBD1 (5 bases). The V end was cut by 8 bases, the J end by 9 bases, with 14 bases between. CDR3 size: 12 residues. Germline V gene lookup returns CDR1 MNHEY and CDR2 SMNVEV (reference sequence). The CDR3 region is CASGLAGVPQHF. The CDR3 coding sequence is TGTGCCAGCGGACTGGCGGGGGTGCCCCAGCATTTT.

The V call is TRBV11-3, the J call TRBJ2-3, with TRBD1 identical over 9 bases. The germline CDR1 and CDR2 sequences are SGHNT and YENEEA. The CDR3 extends over 15 amino acids. The junction had 7 bases not matched to a gene; V was cut back by 4 bases and J by 5 bases. CDR3 in amino acids: CASSSRTGEIDTQYF. Here the CDR3 DNA reads TGTGCCAGCAGCTCCCGGACAGGGGAGATAGATACGCAGTATTTT.

Concerning this clone: Other nucleotide sequences from this sample produce the same CDR3. The CDR3 nucleotides are TGTGCCAGCAGTTACTCCGGCGGGCTGGGAGAGACCCAGTACTTC. Residues: CASSYSGGLGETQYF. The chain uses TRBV6-5 and TRBJ2-5; D might be TRBD2 (5 bases). CDR3 length: 15 amino acids. V lost 0 bases, J lost 4 bases, and 12 bases lay in between. Germline lookup yields CDR1 MNHEY and CDR2 SVGAGI.

The J gene is TRBJ2-5, the V gene TRBV14, with 13 bases that match TRBD2. Trimming removed 0 bases from V and 2 bases from J; junction bases left unmatched: 0. The CDR3 extends over 16 amino acids. Per germline, CDR1 SGHDN and CDR2 FVKESK. This CDR3 is CASSQELAGGQETQYF. The CDR3, as DNA: TGTGCCAGCAGCCAAGAACTAGCGGGGGGGCAAGAGACCCAGTACTTC.

The chain combines TRBV5-4 with TRBJ2-7; D is uncertain. Trimming took 2 bases from V and 6 from J, leaving 6 bases between them. The CDR3 totals 11 residues. Per germline, CDR1 SGHNT and CDR2 YYREEE (reference sequence). The CDR3 DNA reads as TGTGCCAGCAGCTTTTCCGGCGAGCAGTACTTC. It codes for CASSFSGEQYF.